This T cell receptor beta chain was sequenced in a study of T-cell memory formation after mild COVID-19. Study outcomes and limitations: Contracting clones, day 15 to 85, had balanced CD4/CD8, and later expanders favored CD4+.

CDR1 is SGHKS, CDR2 YYEKEE, per germline (reference sequence). The germline V and J ends were trimmed by 0 bases and 2 bases, with 7 bases remaining between them. This CDR3 contains 14 residues. From the 5' RACE reads, TCRdb called clonotypes with MiXCR, one entry per CDR3 protein. The sample shows about 38,000 distinct CDR3 sequences, around 10% of them seen only once. This clonotype was detected ten times or more. Its antigen remains unknown. This chain links TRBV5-5 with TRBJ2-3; D ambiguous. This receptor was taken from a man younger than 35 who had mild COVID-19 (a few samples of this study predate the infection). Cell type and time point are not known. Sequencing input: PBMCs or a T cell subset sorted from them (not recorded which). CDR3 in amino acids: CASSLAVATDTQYF. CDR3 nucleotide sequence: TGTGCCAGCAGCTTGGCCGTCGCCACAGATACGCAGTATTTT.